Each of the 21 T cell receptor beta chains below was sequenced from the same sample in a study of radiotherapy plus CTLA-4 blockade in lung cancer (dated by TCRdb to 2016 to 2018). The library was generated by the immunoSEQ multiplex PCR assay. The immuneACCESS repertoire file appears here via TCRdb, limited to in-frame rearrangements. These files lack a portion of the clones; in checked studies, under half of the deficit traces to unresolved V genes, and the cause of the others is not known. This sample gives roughly 30,000 clones in total; 75% to 85% of them show up just once. Approximately 24% of the sample belongs to the ten largest clones. The material was peripheral blood, obtained from a patient treated with radiotherapy plus ipilimumab. The receptor set was obtained from a human donor with non-small cell lung cancer that progressed on radiotherapy plus ipilimumab.

This rearrangement joins TRBV7-2 to TRBJ1-2; D uncertain. Germline CDR1 and CDR2: SGHTA and FQGNSA. V was pared by 2 bases and J by 8 bases, with 9 bases between. The CDR3 loop spans 12 amino acids. The CDR3 is CASSLKGWGYTF. The DNA of the CDR3 is TGTGCCAGCAGCTTAAAGGGCTGGGGCTACACCTTC.

V and J are TRBV28 and TRBJ1-5; D perhaps matches TRBD1 (6 bases). Germline assignment: CDR1 MDHEN and CDR2 SYDVKM. Trimming left V 3 bases short and J 6 bases short, with 12 bases between. The length of the CDR3 is 14 residues. CDR3 coding DNA: TGTGCCAGCAGTTTCATACAGGGAGGTCAGCCCCAGCATTTT. Translating gives CASSFIQGGQPQHF.

This chain joins TRBV25-1 and TRBJ2-2, with TRBD1 as a possible D gene (6 bases). Germline V gene data show CDR1 as MGHDK and CDR2 as SYGVNS. With 6 bases removed from V and 1 base from J, the gap between germline ends came to 12 bases. The CDR3 covers 15 residues. The CDR3 coding sequence is TGTGCCAGCAGAACCGGGACAATGAACACCGGGGAGCTGTTTTTT. It codes for CASRTGTMNTGELFF.

This clone was detected a few times. V gene TRBV6-6 combines with J gene TRBJ1-2; 8 bases align to TRBD1. In germline, CDR1 is MNHNY, CDR2 SVGAGI (reference sequence). V trimming: 2 bases; J trimming: 4 bases; junction bases outside the gene matches: 6. This CDR3 region has 15 residues. Here the CDR3 DNA reads TGTGCCAGCAGTTACACTATGACAGGGGCCTATGGCTACACCTTC. Its protein is CASSYTMTGAYGYTF.

The V gene is TRBV6-1, the J gene TRBJ2-7; D is undetermined. The CDR3 covers 10 residues. The ends were cut back, 5 bases at V and 3 bases at J, with 2 bases in the middle. The germline V gene has CDR1 MNHNS and CDR2 SASEGT. The CDR3 region is CASSYYEQYF. The CDR3 nucleotides are TGTGCCAGCAGTTACTACGAGCAGTACTTC.

The gene calls are TRBV6-5 and TRBJ2-7, with 7 bases that match TRBD2. Germline V gene data show CDR1 as MNHEY and CDR2 as SVGAGI. This CDR3 spans 13 amino acids. V dropped 0 bases and J dropped 7; count of bases not matched to a gene: 3. Here the CDR3 reads CASSYSEGGEQYF. CDR3 sequence (DNA): TGTGCCAGCAGTTACTCCGAGGGAGGGGAGCAGTACTTC.

The V and J genes are TRBV18 and TRBJ2-7, with no clear D. Germline values: CDR1 KGHSH, CDR2 LQKENI. V was cut by 3 bases and J by 0 bases, with 12 bases left in between. The CDR3 has 15 amino acids. CDR3: CASSPAKESSYEQYF. Here the CDR3 DNA reads TGTGCCAGCTCACCTGCAAAGGAGAGCTCCTACGAGCAGTACTTC. The complete variable domain, with remaining parts taken from reference TRBV18 and TRBJ2-7, reads NAGVMQNPRHLVRRRGQEARLRCSPMKGHSHVYWYRQLPEEGLKFMVYLQKENIIDESGMPKERFSAEFPKEGPSILRIQQVVRGDSAAYFCASSPAKESSYEQYFGPGTRLTVT.

This clone was found a few times. This chain connects TRBV6-5 to TRBJ1-1; TRBD1 might be the D (5 bases). Trimming removed 2 bases at V and 0 bases at J, with 7 bases between. The CDR3 extends over 14 amino acids. CDR1 MNHEY and CDR2 SVGAGI come from the germline V gene. The CDR3 is CASSYGTLNTEAFF. The CDR3, as DNA: TGTGCCAGCAGTTACGGGACCTTGAACACTGAAGCTTTCTTT.

This clone was observed once. The genes are TRBV28 and TRBJ2-3, with D perhaps TRBD1 (6 bases). CDR1 is MDHEN, CDR2 SYDVKM, per germline. V was pared by 6 bases and J by 13 bases, with 17 bases between. This CDR3 region has 12 residues. In DNA, the CDR3 is TGTGCCAGCAGCCGAGTCCATTCAGGGGAGTATTTT. The encoded protein is CASSRVHSGEYF.

This clone was counted only a few times. The chain uses TRBV4-3 and TRBJ1-2; possibly TRBD1 for D (6 bases). Trimming stripped 4 bases from V and 3 bases from J, with 15 bases between. From germline, CDR1 is LGHNA and CDR2 YSLEER. This CDR3 has 15 residues. The CDR3 loop is CASSRIGGRDYGYTF. CDR3 nucleotides: TGCGCCAGCAGCCGGATAGGGGGTAGGGACTATGGCTACACCTTC.

The gene calls are TRBV5-1 and TRBJ2-3; a possible D gene is TRBD1 (6 bases). The CDR3 is 14 amino acids. The germline gives CDR1 SGHRS, CDR2 YFSETQ. The ends were cut back, 4 bases at V and 8 bases at J, with 17 bases in the middle. The CDR3 DNA reads TGCGCCAGCAGCCCCACACCGGACAGATTTACGCAGTATTTT. Its translation: CASSPTPDRFTQYF.

The chain employs TRBV6-6 and TRBJ2-1; 12 bases agree with TRBD2. This CDR3 comprises 15 residues. V shed 0 bases and J 7 bases; nucleotides not matched to a gene: 1. Germline V gene lookup returns CDR1 MNHNY and CDR2 SVGAGI (reference sequence). In nucleotides, the CDR3 is TGTGCCAGCAGTTACTCCGGGACTAGCGGGAATGAGCAGTTCTTC. Its translation is CASSYSGTSGNEQFF.

The V call is TRBV7-8, the J call TRBJ2-2; D gene unclear. V was clipped by 1 base and J by 1 base, with 7 bases between them. This CDR3 is built from 15 residues. Germline loops: CDR1 SGHVS, CDR2 FQNEAQ. The CDR3 DNA follows: TGTGCCAGCAGCTTAGTGGTCGGGAACACCGGGGAGCTGTTTTTT. Translating it yields CASSLVVGNTGELFF.

The V call is TRBV28, the J call TRBJ1-1, with 7 bases aligning to TRBD1. The CDR3 consists of 13 residues. With 9 bases clipped from V and 5 bases from J, the junction kept 9 bases outside the gene matches. Germline assignment: CDR1 MDHEN and CDR2 SYDVKM. The CDR3 DNA sequence: TGTGCCAGTACAGGGGTAGGACGGACTGAAGCTTTCTTT. It encodes CASTGVGRTEAFF.

V gene TRBV6-5 combines with J gene TRBJ2-7; the D gene is possibly TRBD1 (6 bases). From germline, CDR1 is MNHEY and CDR2 SVGAGI. The V end lost 8 bases, the J end lost 0 bases, and 14 bases lay between the germline ends. The CDR3 spans 14 residues. CDR3 sequence (DNA): TGTGCCAGCGGGGGCCCCGGCCGCTCCTACGAGCAGTACTTC. Protein: CASGGPGRSYEQYF.

This chain connects TRBV7-9 to TRBJ2-7; 8 bases fit TRBD2. V was clipped by 5 bases and J by 5 bases; unmatched bases: 2. Germline values: CDR1 SEHNR, CDR2 FQNEAQ (reference sequence). This CDR3 has 12 amino acids. CDR3 in amino acids: CASSLGRDEQYF. CDR3 coding DNA: TGTGCCAGCAGCCTCGGGAGGGACGAGCAGTACTTC.

The CDR3 DNA reads as TGTGCCAGCAGTTTCGGGGGGTACAGTGGCTACACCTTC. Protein sequence: CASSFGGYSGYTF. This chain connects TRBV28 to TRBJ1-2, with D perhaps matching TRBD1 (5 bases). With 3 bases removed from V and 7 bases from J, the gap between germline ends came to 12 bases. This CDR3 comprises 13 residues. In germline, CDR1 is MDHEN, CDR2 SYDVKM.

V and J are TRBV7-3 and TRBJ2-1; perhaps TRBD1 as D (6 bases). CDR1 and CDR2 (germline): SGHTA, FQGTGA. CDR3 size: 15 residues. Trimming removed 6 bases at V and 0 bases at J, with 12 bases between. CDR3 nucleotide sequence: TGTGCCAGCAGGCCGGAGGACAGCTCCTACAATGAGCAGTTCTTC. The encoded protein is CASRPEDSSYNEQFF. Based on the CDR3 plus reference TRBV7-3 and TRBJ2-1, the full variable domain is GAGVSQTPSNKVTEKGKYVELRCDPISGHTALYWYRQSLGQGPEFLIYFQGTGAADDSGLPNDRFFAVRPEGSVSTLKIQRTERGDSAVYLCASRPEDSSYNEQFFGPGTRLTVL.

In DNA form, the CDR3 reads TGCGCCAGCAGCCAAGGATGGGGTATGGATAATTCACCCCTCCACTTT. Encoded protein: CASSQGWGMDNSPLHF. The gene calls are TRBV4-1 and TRBJ1-6; D gene ambiguous. Trimming stripped 1 base from V and 5 bases from J, with 12 bases between. The CDR3 is 16 amino acids. The germline V gene encodes CDR1 MGHRA and CDR2 YSYEKL.

V and J are TRBV28 and TRBJ2-1, with a tentative D call TRBD1 (6 bases). V shed 3 bases and J shed 2 bases, with 11 bases lying between them. From germline, CDR1 is MDHEN and CDR2 SYDVKM. The CDR3 spans 15 residues. For the CDR3, the DNA is TGTGCCAGCAGTTTCCGGGACAAGACCTACAATGAGCAGTTCTTC. Encoded protein: CASSFRDKTYNEQFF.

The chain carries TRBV9 and TRBJ2-5; D gene unclear. The CDR3 has 13 amino acids. V lost 0 bases to trimming and J lost 4 bases, with 7 bases between them. Per the germline V gene, CDR1 is SGDLS and CDR2 is YYNGEE. CDR3 sequence reads: CASSVGIPETQYF. The CDR3 nucleotides are TGTGCCAGCAGCGTAGGTATTCCAGAGACCCAGTACTTC. Complete variable domain (other parts from reference TRBV9 and TRBJ2-5): DSGVTQTPKHLITATGQRVTLRCSPRSGDLSVYWYQQSLDQGLQFLIQYYNGEERAKGNILERFSAQQFPDLHSELNLSSLELGDSALYFCASSVGIPETQYFGPGTRLLVL.